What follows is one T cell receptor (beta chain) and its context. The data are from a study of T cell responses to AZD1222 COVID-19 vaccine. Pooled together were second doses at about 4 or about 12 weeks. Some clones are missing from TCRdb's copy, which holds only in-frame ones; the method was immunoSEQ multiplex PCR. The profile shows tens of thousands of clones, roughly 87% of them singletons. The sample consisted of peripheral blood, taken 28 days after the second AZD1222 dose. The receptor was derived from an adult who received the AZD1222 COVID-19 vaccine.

The CDR3 reads CASTEIAGGQLQYF. The CDR3 DNA reads TGTGCCAGCACCGAGATAGCGGGAGGGCAACTTCAGTACTTC. The chain joins TRBV6-5 to TRBJ2-4, with 11 nucleotides matching TRBD2. This CDR3 comprises 14 residues. V trimming: 7 bases; J trimming: 11 bases; junction bases outside the gene matches: 10. CDR1 is MNHEY and CDR2 is SVGAGI in the germline V gene.